These 26 T cell receptor beta chains were all obtained from the same sample, sequenced in a study of shared clonotypes between healthy human individuals. Generated by immunoSEQ multiplex PCR, the TCRdb table keeps only in-frame clones and is missing some. The table lists around 1.6 million clones, 95% to 99% of them singletons. Input material: naive CD4+ T cells sorted from blood. Subset: CD45RA+ positively selected. The receptors here all came from a young man in good health.

The rearrangement joins TRBV7-8 to TRBJ2-7, with 9 bases lining up with TRBD2. Germline values: CDR1 SGHVS, CDR2 FQNEAQ. The CDR3 covers 14 residues. The trim removed 5 bases at V and 0 bases at J, leaving 2 bases unmatched. CDR3 protein: CASSGLAPSYEQYF. For the CDR3, the DNA is TGTGCCAGCAGCGGACTAGCGCCCTCCTACGAGCAGTACTTC. Full variable domain (missing parts from reference TRBV7-8 and TRBJ2-7): GAGVSQSPRYKVAKRGQDVALRCDPISGHVSLFWYQQALGQGPEFLTYFQNEAQLDKSGLPSDRFFAERPEGSVSTLKIQRTQQEDSAVYLCASSGLAPSYEQYFGPGTRLTVT.

The chain carries TRBV2 and TRBJ2-1; 12 bases are a match to TRBD2. The CDR3 is 16 amino acids. V lost 1 base and J lost 7; bases outside the gene matches: 5. Germline lookup yields CDR1 SNHLY and CDR2 FYNNEI. The CDR3 here is CASSEGASGRVNEQFF. CDR3 in DNA: TGTGCCAGCAGTGAAGGGGCTAGCGGGAGGGTAAATGAGCAGTTCTTC.

The chain joins TRBV10-3 to TRBJ1-3; D possibly corresponds to TRBD1 (6 bases). Germline V gene lookup returns CDR1 ENHRY and CDR2 SYGVKD. The CDR3 runs 17 residues. Trimming took 6 bases from V and 0 from J, leaving 18 bases between them. CDR3 loop: CAISGLGQLSSGNTIYF. As DNA, the CDR3 is TGTGCCATCAGCGGACTCGGACAGCTCAGCTCTGGAAACACCATATATTTT.

The V call is TRBV5-1, the J call TRBJ1-4, with D possibly being TRBD1 (5 bases). Trimming shortened V by 7 bases and J by 5 bases, and 15 bases separated the two germline ends. The CDR3 runs to 14 residues. Germline-derived CDR1 and CDR2 are SGHRS and YFSETQ. The CDR3 DNA reads TGCGCCAGCTCAAGTTTGGGGGAGAATGAAAAACTGTTTTTT. This encodes CASSSLGENEKLFF.

This chain connects TRBV4-3 to TRBJ2-5; D is unclear. V was shortened by 0 bases and J by 1 base, with 9 bases between the two germline ends. CDR3 length: 15 amino acids. CDR1 is LGHNA and CDR2 is YSLEER in the germline V gene. In nucleotides, the CDR3 is TGCGCCAGCAGCCAAGATATTGACTTCCAAGAGACCCAGTACTTC. Its translation is CASSQDIDFQETQYF.

This chain joins TRBV18 and TRBJ2-5; D is uncertain. V was cut by 3 bases and J by 2 bases, with 13 bases left in between. Germline V gene lookup returns CDR1 KGHSH and CDR2 LQKENI. The CDR3 runs 15 residues. The CDR3 sequence: CASSPSLGVQETQYF. As DNA, the CDR3 is TGTGCCAGCTCACCGTCACTTGGGGTACAAGAGACCCAGTACTTC.

The CDR3 nucleotides are TGTGCCAGTACCACGGCCGGGACAGGGGCCACTGAAGCTTTCTTT. Amino acid sequence: CASTTAGTGATEAFF. The chain recombines TRBV19 with TRBJ1-1, with TRBD1 matching over 10 bases. The CDR3 loop spans 15 amino acids. Germline CDR1 is LNHDA and CDR2 is SQIVND (reference sequence). V lost 7 bases to trimming and J lost 4 bases; unmatched junction nucleotides: 9.

This chain uses TRBV28 with TRBJ2-2; D remains ambiguous. V lost 5 bases and J 1 base, leaving 14 bases between the germline ends. The CDR3 spans 16 residues. Per germline, CDR1 MDHEN and CDR2 SYDVKM. In DNA, the CDR3 is TGTGCCAGCAGTCCGAGGACGCCGGGGAACACCGGGGAGCTGTTTTTT. It translates to CASSPRTPGNTGELFF.

The chain couples TRBV7-8 to TRBJ2-1, with 9 positions matching TRBD1. Trimming took 5 bases from V and 3 from J; bases not matched to a gene: 2. The CDR3 loop spans 14 amino acids. The germline V gene has CDR1 SGHVS and CDR2 FQNEAQ. CDR3 protein: CASSPDRGYNEQFF. In DNA form, the CDR3 reads TGTGCCAGCAGCCCGGACAGGGGCTACAATGAGCAGTTCTTC. Based on the CDR3 plus reference TRBV7-8 and TRBJ2-1, the full variable domain is GAGVSQSPRYKVAKRGQDVALRCDPISGHVSLFWYQQALGQGPEFLTYFQNEAQLDKSGLPSDRFFAERPEGSVSTLKIQRTQQEDSAVYLCASSPDRGYNEQFFGPGTRLTVL.

The V gene is TRBV11-1, the J gene TRBJ2-7; D is unresolved. V dropped 3 bases and J dropped 3 bases, with 9 bases sitting between them. The CDR3 extends over 13 amino acids. Germline-derived CDR1 and CDR2 are SGHAT and FQDESV (reference sequence). The CDR3 region is CASSFEIIYEQYF. In DNA form, the CDR3 reads TGTGCCAGCAGCTTTGAGATCATCTACGAGCAGTACTTC. The whole variable domain, filled in from reference TRBV11-1 and TRBJ2-7, reads EAEVAQSPRYKITEKSQAVAFWCDPISGHATLYWYRQILGQGPELLVQFQDESVVDDSQLPKDRFSAERLKGVDSTLKIQPAELGDSAMYLCASSFEIIYEQYFGPGTRLTVT.

This sequence joins TRBV4-2 and TRBJ2-1, with 7 bases that match TRBD2. The CDR3 totals 16 residues. V dropped 0 bases and J dropped 5; count of bases not matched to a gene: 7. Germline V gene sequence: CDR1 LGHNA, CDR2 YNFKEQ. CDR3 protein: CASSQDPSGDDNEQFF. The CDR3 bases are TGTGCCAGCAGCCAAGACCCTAGCGGAGACGACAATGAGCAGTTCTTC.

On this clone itself: Other DNA sequences of this sample code for an identical CDR3. The chain combines TRBV28 with TRBJ1-5; D not resolved. The germline V gene encodes CDR1 MDHEN and CDR2 SYDVKM. This CDR3 is 13 amino acids long. V lost 2 bases and J lost 2, with 4 bases in between. The CDR3, as DNA: TGTGCCAGCAGTTTAATCGGCAATCAGCCCCAGCATTTT. Translation gives CASSLIGNQPQHF.

The genes are TRBV5-6 and TRBJ1-1; D not certain. The V gene lost 7 bases and the J gene lost 7 bases, with 14 bases spanning the gap. This CDR3 has 12 amino acids. From germline, CDR1 is SGHDT and CDR2 YYEEEE. The CDR3 sequence is CASGTPMGEAFF. The CDR3 DNA follows: TGTGCCAGCGGCACCCCTATGGGTGAAGCTTTCTTT. Looking up the rest from reference TRBV5-6 and TRBJ1-1 gives the full variable domain: DAGVTQSPTHLIKTRGQQVTLRCSPKSGHDTVSWYQQALGQGPQFIFQYYEEEERQRGNFPDRFSGHQFPNYSSELNVNALLLGDSALYLCASGTPMGEAFFGQGTRLTVV.

This chain links TRBV27 with TRBJ1-2; 8 bases map to TRBD1. Germline V CDR1 and CDR2: MNHEY, SMNVEV (reference sequence). The CDR3 length is 16 residues. V trimming: 7 bases; J trimming: 8 bases; junction bases outside the gene matches: 18. The CDR3 here is CASTTRSDRVLSGYTF. Written as DNA, the CDR3 is TGTGCCAGCACTACCAGGTCGGACAGGGTCTTATCGGGCTACACCTTC.

The chain couples TRBV5-1 to TRBJ2-7; 10 bases are shared with TRBD2. This CDR3 has 20 residues. The germline V gene encodes CDR1 SGHRS and CDR2 YFSETQ. J lost 0 bases, V lost 5 bases, and 20 bases had no gene match. The CDR3 spells CASRPQLVSGGSGSSYEQYF. In DNA, the CDR3 is TGCGCCAGCAGGCCCCAGCTAGTTAGCGGGGGGAGCGGCAGCTCCTACGAGCAGTACTTC.

The DNA for the CDR3 is TGTGCCAGCAGCTTGGAGGCTCTGGACTTCGCAGATACGCAGTATTTT. It encodes CASSLEALDFADTQYF. The gene calls are TRBV5-4 and TRBJ2-3; the D gene is possibly TRBD2 (5 bases). CDR3 size: 16 residues. V shed 0 bases and J shed 4 bases, with 15 bases lying between them. In germline, CDR1 is SGHNT, CDR2 YYREEE (reference sequence). Drawing the rest from reference TRBV5-4 and TRBJ2-3, the complete variable domain is ETGVTQSPTHLIKTRGQQVTLRCSSQSGHNTVSWYQQALGQGPQFIFQYYREEENGRGNFPPRFSGLQFPNYSSELNVNALELDDSALYLCASSLEALDFADTQYFGPGTRLTVL.

The V call is TRBV29-1, the J call TRBJ2-1; tentatively, D is TRBD2 (6 bases). Trimming stripped 8 bases from V and 2 bases from J, with 16 bases between. Per germline, CDR1 SQVTM and CDR2 ANQGSEA. The CDR3 spans 14 residues. CDR3 amino acids: CSIFGGPTYNEQFF. The DNA of the CDR3 is TGCAGCATTTTCGGGGGACCTACCTACAATGAGCAGTTCTTC.

In its sample, this clone was seen once. The rearrangement links TRBV27 to TRBJ2-3, with D perhaps matching TRBD2 (5 bases). V lost 6 bases to trimming and J lost 2 bases, with 12 bases between them. CDR3 length equals 14 residues. Germline loops: CDR1 MNHEY, CDR2 SMNVEV (reference sequence). CDR3 DNA sequence: TGTGCCAGCAGCGAAGGAGGTACCACAGATACGCAGTATTTT. It specifies CASSEGGTTDTQYF.

The chain recombines TRBV5-4 with TRBJ2-1; no clear D gene. Deletions cut 6 bases from V and 0 bases from J, with 13 bases between. The CDR3 is 15 residues long. Looked up from germline, CDR1 is SGHNT and CDR2 is YYREEE (reference sequence). The CDR3 nucleotides read TGTGCCAGCACCCGGAATCCGAGCTCCTACAATGAGCAGTTCTTC. This encodes CASTRNPSSYNEQFF.

V and J are TRBV10-2 and TRBJ2-3; D possibly matches TRBD1 or TRBD2 (5 bases each). V lost 2 bases, J lost 7 bases, and 7 bases lay in between. The CDR3 totals 12 residues. The germline V gene has CDR1 WSHSY and CDR2 SAAADI. CDR3 in DNA: TGCGCCAGCAGTGAGGGGGGTCATACGCAGTATTTT. It specifies CASSEGGHTQYF.

This clone was counted a single time. V gene TRBV28 combines with J gene TRBJ2-7; tentatively, D is TRBD2 (6 bases). Germline CDR1 is MDHEN and CDR2 is SYDVKM. CDR3 length: 13 residues. Trimming stripped 4 bases from V and 6 bases from J, with 13 bases between. For the CDR3, the DNA is TGTGCCAGCAGTTCAGGGACTTTACCCGAGCAGTACTTC. Its translation is CASSSGTLPEQYF.

The chain joins TRBV7-2 to TRBJ2-7; 9 bases align to TRBD1. Germline V lookup: CDR1 SGHTA, CDR2 FQGNSA. V gave up 2 bases and J gave up 3 bases; unmatched junction bases: 8. The CDR3 contains 16 residues. The CDR3, as DNA: TGTGCCAGCAGCTTACTTACAGGGGGCTCTGGCTACGAGCAGTACTTC. Translated: CASSLLTGGSGYEQYF.

The V and J genes are TRBV5-1 and TRBJ1-4; D is undetermined. The V end lost 1 base, the J end lost 3 bases, and 10 bases lay between the germline ends. From germline, CDR1 is SGHRS and CDR2 YFSETQ. The CDR3 has 15 amino acids. The CDR3 bases are TGCGCCAGCAGCTTGTATGGGTCGGCTAATGAAAAACTGTTTTTT. Protein product: CASSLYGSANEKLFF. The complete variable domain, with remaining parts taken from reference TRBV5-1 and TRBJ1-4, reads KAGVTQTPRYLIKTRGQQVTLSCSPISGHRSVSWYQQTPGQGLQFLFEYFSETQRNKGNFPGRFSGRQFSNSRSEMNVSTLELGDSALYLCASSLYGSANEKLFFGSGTQLSVL.

The V call is TRBV29-1, the J call TRBJ2-5; TRBD1 might be the D (6 bases). This CDR3 is built from 12 residues. V was clipped by 8 bases and J by 2 bases, with 12 bases between them. The germline V gene encodes CDR1 SQVTM and CDR2 ANQGSEA. The CDR3 DNA reads as TGCAGCTTTGGGGGCCTTCAAGAGACCCAGTACTTC. This gives the protein CSFGGLQETQYF.

This chain connects TRBV19 to TRBJ2-7, with a weak D call TRBD2 (5 bases). Germline loops: CDR1 LNHDA, CDR2 SQIVND (reference sequence). This CDR3 contains 15 residues. V shed 0 bases and J shed 3 bases, with 12 bases lying between them. DNA for the CDR3: TGTGCCAGTAGTATAGAGGCTAGCTGGAGCTACGAGCAGTACTTC. It translates to CASSIEASWSYEQYF.

This chain uses TRBV19 with TRBJ1-2; the D gene is possibly TRBD1 (5 bases). CDR3 length: 13 amino acids. Per the germline V gene, CDR1 is LNHDA and CDR2 is SQIVND (reference sequence). The ends were cut back, 11 bases at V and 6 bases at J, with 19 bases in the middle. The CDR3 spells CASGRVGGDGYTF. The CDR3, as DNA: TGTGCCTCAGGCAGGGTCGGAGGGGATGGCTACACCTTC.